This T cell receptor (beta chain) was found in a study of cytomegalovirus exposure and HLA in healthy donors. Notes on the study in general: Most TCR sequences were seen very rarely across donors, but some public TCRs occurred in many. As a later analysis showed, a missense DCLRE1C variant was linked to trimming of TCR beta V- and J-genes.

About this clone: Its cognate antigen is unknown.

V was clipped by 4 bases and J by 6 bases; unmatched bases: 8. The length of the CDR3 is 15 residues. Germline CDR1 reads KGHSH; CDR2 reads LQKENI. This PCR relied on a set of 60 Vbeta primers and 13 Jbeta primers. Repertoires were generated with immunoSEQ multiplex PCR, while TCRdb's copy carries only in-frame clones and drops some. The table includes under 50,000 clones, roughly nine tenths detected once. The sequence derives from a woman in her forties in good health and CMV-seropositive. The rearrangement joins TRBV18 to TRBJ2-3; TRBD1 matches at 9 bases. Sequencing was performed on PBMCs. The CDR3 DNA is TGTGCCAGCTCACACCCGACAGGGGGAAGGGATACGCAGTATTTT. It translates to CASSHPTGGRDTQYF.